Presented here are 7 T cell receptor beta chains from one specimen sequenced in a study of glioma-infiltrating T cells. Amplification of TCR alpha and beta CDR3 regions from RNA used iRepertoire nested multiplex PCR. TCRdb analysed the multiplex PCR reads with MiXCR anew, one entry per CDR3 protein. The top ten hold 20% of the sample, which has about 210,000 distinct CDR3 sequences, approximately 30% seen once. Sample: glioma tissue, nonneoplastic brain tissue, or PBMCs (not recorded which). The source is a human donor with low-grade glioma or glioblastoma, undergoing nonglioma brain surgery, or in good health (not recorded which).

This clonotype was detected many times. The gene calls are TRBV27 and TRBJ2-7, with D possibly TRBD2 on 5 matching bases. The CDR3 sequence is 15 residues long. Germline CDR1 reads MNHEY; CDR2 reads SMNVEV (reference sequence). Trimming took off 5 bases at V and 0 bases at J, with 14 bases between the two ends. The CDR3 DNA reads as TGTGCCAGCAGTCCCCGGGGTAGCCTCTCCTACGAGCAGTACTTC. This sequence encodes CASSPRGSLSYEQYF.

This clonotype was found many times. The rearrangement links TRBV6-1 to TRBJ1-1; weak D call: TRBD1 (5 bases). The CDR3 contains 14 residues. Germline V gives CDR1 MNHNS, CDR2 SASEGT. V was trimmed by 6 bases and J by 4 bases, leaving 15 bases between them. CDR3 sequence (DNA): TGTGCCAGCAGCCTCAGGGATGTGAGCACTGAAGCTTTCTTT. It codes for CASSLRDVSTEAFF.

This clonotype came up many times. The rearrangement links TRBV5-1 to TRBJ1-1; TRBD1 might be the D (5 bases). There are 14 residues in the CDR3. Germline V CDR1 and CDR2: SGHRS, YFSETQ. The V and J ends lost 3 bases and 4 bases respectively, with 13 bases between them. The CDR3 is CASSWGSPSTEAFF. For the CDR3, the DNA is TGCGCCAGCAGCTGGGGCAGTCCCAGCACTGAAGCTTTCTTT. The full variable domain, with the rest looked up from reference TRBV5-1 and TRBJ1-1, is KAGVTQTPRYLIKTRGQQVTLSCSPISGHRSVSWYQQTPGQGLQFLFEYFSETQRNKGNFPGRFSGRQFSNSRSEMNVSTLELGDSALYLCASSWGSPSTEAFFGQGTRLTVV.

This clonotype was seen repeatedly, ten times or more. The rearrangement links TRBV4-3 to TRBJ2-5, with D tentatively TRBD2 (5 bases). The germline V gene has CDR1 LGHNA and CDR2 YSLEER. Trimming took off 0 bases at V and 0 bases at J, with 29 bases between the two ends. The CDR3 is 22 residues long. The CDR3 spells CASSQDDWSGILTRRYQETQYF. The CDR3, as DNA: TGCGCCAGCAGCCAAGATGACTGGTCCGGGATACTTACGCGAAGGTACCAAGAGACCCAGTACTTC.

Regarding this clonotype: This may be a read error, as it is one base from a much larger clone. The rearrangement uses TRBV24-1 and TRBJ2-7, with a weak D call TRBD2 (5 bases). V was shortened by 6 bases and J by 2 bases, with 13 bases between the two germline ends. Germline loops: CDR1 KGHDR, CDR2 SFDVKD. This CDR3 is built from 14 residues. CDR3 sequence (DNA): TGTGCCACCAGTAGCCGGAGGCCCGCCTACGAGCAGTACTTC. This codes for CATSSRRPAYEQYF.

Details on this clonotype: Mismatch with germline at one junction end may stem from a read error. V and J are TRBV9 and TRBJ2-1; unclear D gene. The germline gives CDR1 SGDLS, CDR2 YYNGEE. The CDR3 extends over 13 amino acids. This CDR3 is CASSVDDYNEKFF. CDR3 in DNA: TGTGCCAGCAGCGTAGATGATTACAATGAGAAGTTCTTC.

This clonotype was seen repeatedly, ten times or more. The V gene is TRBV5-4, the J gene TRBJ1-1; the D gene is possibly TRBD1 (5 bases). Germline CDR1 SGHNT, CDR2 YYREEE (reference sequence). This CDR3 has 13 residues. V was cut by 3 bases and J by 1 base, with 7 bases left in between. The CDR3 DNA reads TGTGCCAGCAGCTACACAGGGAACACTGAAGCTTTCTTT. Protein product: CASSYTGNTEAFF.